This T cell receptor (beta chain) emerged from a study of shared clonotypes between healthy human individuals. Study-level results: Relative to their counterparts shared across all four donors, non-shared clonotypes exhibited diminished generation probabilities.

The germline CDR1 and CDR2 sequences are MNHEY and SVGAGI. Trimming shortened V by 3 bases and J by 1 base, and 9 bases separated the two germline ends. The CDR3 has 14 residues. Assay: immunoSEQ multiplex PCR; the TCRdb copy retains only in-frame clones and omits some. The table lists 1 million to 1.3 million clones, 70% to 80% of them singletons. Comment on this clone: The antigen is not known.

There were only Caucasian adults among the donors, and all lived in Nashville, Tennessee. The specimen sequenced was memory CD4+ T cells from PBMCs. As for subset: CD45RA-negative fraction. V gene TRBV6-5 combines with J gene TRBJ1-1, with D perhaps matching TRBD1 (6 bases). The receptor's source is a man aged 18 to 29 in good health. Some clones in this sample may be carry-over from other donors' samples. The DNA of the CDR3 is TGTGCCAGCAGTTATCAGGGGCAGAACACTGAAGCTTTCTTT. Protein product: CASSYQGQNTEAFF.